The clone carrying this TCR beta chain was picked up a small number of times. This record belongs to a study of cytomegalovirus exposure and HLA in healthy donors. This CDR3 region has 13 residues. CDR1 is SGHDT and CDR2 is YYEEEE in the germline V gene. With 0 bases clipped from V and 8 bases from J, the junction kept 0 bases outside the gene matches. The primer mix had 60 Vbeta and 13 Jbeta primers. Sequenced by immunoSEQ multiplex PCR; TCRdb stores in-frame clones only, minus some. The table records about 130,000 clones, about 15% of them present only once. The rearrangement joins TRBV5-6 to TRBJ1-4, with 8 bases lining up with TRBD1. Sequencing was performed on PBMCs. The TCR originated in a female donor in good health and CMV-seropositive. CDR3 region: CASSLDRGEKLFF. In nucleotides, the CDR3 is TGTGCCAGCAGCTTGGACAGGGGGGAAAAACTGTTTTTT.